This T cell receptor (beta chain) was profiled in a study of T cell responses to AZD1222 COVID-19 vaccine. Study-wide results and limits: The reported proportion of spike-specific TCRs targeting unmutated variant regions was nearly half. After the peak T cell response, and only then, were repertoires sampled.

A note on this clone: Its antigen is not known.

The V gene lost 6 bases and the J gene lost 3 bases, with 15 bases spanning the gap. The CDR3 has 14 residues. Germline V gene sequence: CDR1 MNHEY, CDR2 SVGAGI. Repertoires were generated with immunoSEQ multiplex PCR, while TCRdb's copy carries only in-frame clones and drops some. The table records over 95,000 clones, about 89% of them present only once. This specimen was peripheral blood, taken on day 0 of AZD1222 vaccination. The gene calls are TRBV6-5 and TRBJ2-7; no firm D call. The clonotype originates from an adult in good health. CDR3 in DNA: TGTGCCAGCAGACCGGCTTCTGGGGTCTACGAGCAGTACTTC. Translated, it gives CASRPASGVYEQYF.